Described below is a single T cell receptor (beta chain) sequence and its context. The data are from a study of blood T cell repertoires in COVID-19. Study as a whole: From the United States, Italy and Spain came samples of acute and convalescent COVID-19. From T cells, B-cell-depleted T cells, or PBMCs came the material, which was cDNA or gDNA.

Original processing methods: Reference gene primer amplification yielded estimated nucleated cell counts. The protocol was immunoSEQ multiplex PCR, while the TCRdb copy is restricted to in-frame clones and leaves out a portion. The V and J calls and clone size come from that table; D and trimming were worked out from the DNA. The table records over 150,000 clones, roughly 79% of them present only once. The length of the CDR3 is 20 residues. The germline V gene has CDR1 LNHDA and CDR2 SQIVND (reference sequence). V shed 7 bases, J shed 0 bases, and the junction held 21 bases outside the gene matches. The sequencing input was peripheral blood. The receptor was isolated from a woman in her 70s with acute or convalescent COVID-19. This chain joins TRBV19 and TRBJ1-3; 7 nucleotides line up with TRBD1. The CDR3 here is CASTTIGGILTGSSGNTIYF. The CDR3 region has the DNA TGTGCCAGTACCACCATCGGAGGGATTTTGACAGGGTCCTCTGGAAACACCATATATTTT.